One sample yielded the 24 T cell receptor beta chains listed below, sequenced in a study of blood T cell repertoires in COVID-19. This table comes from immunoSEQ multiplex PCR, and its TCRdb copy is limited to in-frame clones, with some not included. The sample lists some 390,000 clones, approximately 90% occurring once. The specimen sequenced was peripheral blood. The receptors here all came from a woman aged 40 to 49 with COVID-19, enrolled during active disease.

The gene calls are TRBV6-1 and TRBJ2-5, with 7 bases identical to TRBD2. J was trimmed by 0 bases and V by 2 bases; bases with no gene match: 12. Germline V gene sequence: CDR1 MNHNS, CDR2 SASEGT. The CDR3 length is 18 residues. In nucleotides, the CDR3 is TGTGCCAGCAGTGAATGGGCCTTCGAGCGGGGAGACCAAGAGACCCAGTACTTC. The encoded protein is CASSEWAFERGDQETQYF.

The rearrangement joins TRBV27 to TRBJ2-7; 10 bases align to TRBD1. In germline, CDR1 is MNHEY, CDR2 SMNVEV (reference sequence). J was trimmed by 8 bases and V by 10 bases; bases with no gene match: 17. This CDR3 has 15 amino acids. CDR3 residues: CATTQDRGTGVKQYF. As DNA, the CDR3 is TGTGCCACGACCCAGGACAGGGGGACGGGGGTCAAGCAGTACTTC.

The rearrangement uses TRBV6-5 and TRBJ1-5, with D possibly being TRBD1 (6 bases). CDR1 MNHEY and CDR2 SVGAGI come from the germline V gene. The V and J ends lost 7 bases and 6 bases respectively, with 19 bases between them. The CDR3 is 15 amino acids. The CDR3, as DNA: TGTGCCAGCACCGAAGGGGGGGGAGGCGGTCAGCCCCAGCATTTT. It specifies CASTEGGGGGQPQHF.

This chain joins TRBV18 and TRBJ2-5; TRBD1 aligns across 10 bases. Germline trimming cut 4 bases from V and 4 bases from J; bases unmatched to any gene: 6. CDR3 length: 15 amino acids. Germline values: CDR1 KGHSH, CDR2 LQKENI. CDR3 DNA: TGTGCCAGCTCACTCGGACAGGGGGTATCAGAGACCCAGTACTTC. This sequence encodes CASSLGQGVSETQYF.

In this sample, this clone turned up a few times. The junction departs from the called germline gene at one end, perhaps through a read error. The chain employs TRBV7-7 and TRBJ2-2, with D perhaps matching TRBD1 (5 bases). CDR1 is SSHAT, CDR2 FNYEAQ, per germline (reference sequence). The CDR3 has 16 residues. CDR3 DNA sequence: TGTGCTAGCAGCTTAGAGGACAACCGGAACACCGGGGAGCTGTTTTTT. It is translated as CASSLEDNRNTGELFF.

This chain joins TRBV28 and TRBJ1-5; D is unclear. V was clipped by 4 bases and J by 2 bases, with 15 bases between them. CDR3 size: 16 residues. The germline CDR1 and CDR2 sequences are MDHEN and SYDVKM. CDR3 coding DNA: TGTGCCAGCAGTTCACTCGGGAGGAACGGCAATCAGCCCCAGCATTTT. Translation: CASSSLGRNGNQPQHF.

CDR3 residues: CASSAWGGQETQYF. CDR3 DNA sequence: TGTGCCAGCAGTGCATGGGGGGGGCAAGAGACCCAGTACTTC. The chain couples TRBV6-2 or TRBV6-3 to TRBJ2-5, with 7 bases fitting TRBD2. This CDR3 is 14 amino acids long. Germline V gives CDR1 MNHEY, CDR2 SVGEGT. With V trimmed by 5 bases and J by 2 bases, 5 bases remained unmatched.

V gene TRBV14 combines with J gene TRBJ1-2, with 7 bases lining up with TRBD1. Germline V gives CDR1 SGHDN, CDR2 FVKESK. V trimming: 4 bases; J trimming: 8 bases; junction bases outside the gene matches: 7. This CDR3 has 13 amino acids. The DNA for the CDR3 is TGTGCCAGCAGCCCCAGGGGACAGATGGGCTACACCTTC. It translates to CASSPRGQMGYTF.

The chain combines TRBV28 with TRBJ1-6; 7 bases are shared with TRBD1. Germline loops: CDR1 MDHEN, CDR2 SYDVKM. The CDR3 has 16 amino acids. Trimming cost V 5 bases and J 8 bases; bases outside gene matches: 12. The DNA for the CDR3 is TGTGCCAGCAGTCCCCTTCAACAGGGGTTAGATTCACCCCTCCACTTT. Its protein product is CASSPLQQGLDSPLHF.

The chain employs TRBV19 and TRBJ2-1; D is undetermined. Germline assignment: CDR1 LNHDA and CDR2 SQIVND (reference sequence). The CDR3 spans 12 residues. With 4 bases removed from V and 10 bases from J, the gap between germline ends came to 11 bases. The DNA of the CDR3 is TGTGCCAGTAGTAGGGTAGCCCACGAGCAGTTCTTC. Its translation is CASSRVAHEQFF.

The chain joins TRBV7-9 to TRBJ1-1; D not certain. CDR3 length: 12 amino acids. Germline CDR1 reads SEHNR; CDR2 reads FQNEAQ (reference sequence). V was trimmed by 4 bases and J by 6 bases, leaving 9 bases between them. The CDR3 sequence: CASSSTVSEAFF. In DNA, the CDR3 is TGTGCCAGCAGCTCTACCGTGTCTGAAGCTTTCTTT.

This chain joins TRBV6-6 and TRBJ2-7; D remains unclear. V lost 0 bases and J 1 base, leaving 10 bases between the germline ends. The CDR3 is 15 residues long. The germline V gene has CDR1 MNHNY and CDR2 SVGAGI (reference sequence). As DNA, the CDR3 is TGTGCCAGCAGTTACTCGGGCGCAGCATCCTACGAGCAGTACTTC. It yields the protein CASSYSGAASYEQYF.

This rearrangement joins TRBV19 to TRBJ1-4, with 7 bases identical to TRBD1. Germline V gene sequence: CDR1 LNHDA, CDR2 SQIVND (reference sequence). V lost 3 bases to trimming and J lost 5 bases; unmatched junction nucleotides: 6. The CDR3 runs 15 residues. Written as DNA, the CDR3 is TGTGCCAGTAGTATCCCGACAGGGACAAATGAAAAACTGTTTTTT. This gives the protein CASSIPTGTNEKLFF.

The chain has TRBV6-1 and TRBJ1-2; 7 nucleotides align to TRBD1. Germline assignment: CDR1 MNHNS and CDR2 SASEGT. The trim removed 3 bases at V and 7 bases at J, leaving 2 bases unmatched. The CDR3 runs 12 residues. The CDR3 spells CASSDDRAGYTF. As DNA, the CDR3 is TGTGCCAGCAGTGATGACAGGGCTGGCTACACCTTC.

The chain joins TRBV7-2 to TRBJ1-1; D unclear. V dropped 2 bases and J dropped 4 bases, with 11 bases sitting between them. Germline assignment: CDR1 SGHTA and CDR2 FQGNSA. This CDR3 spans 14 amino acids. CDR3 DNA sequence: TGTGCCAGCAGCTTACGGGGTCGTGGCACTGAAGCTTTCTTT. This gives the protein CASSLRGRGTEAFF.

This clone has just a few counts. The chain joins TRBV19 to TRBJ2-1; D is ambiguous. V shed 1 base and J shed 5 bases, with 9 bases lying between them. This CDR3 contains 14 residues. From germline, CDR1 is LNHDA and CDR2 SQIVND (reference sequence). The CDR3 DNA follows: TGTGCCAGTAGTATAGCGGGTCCCAACAATGAGCAGTTCTTC. Amino acids: CASSIAGPNNEQFF.

V usage is TRBV27 and J usage is TRBJ1-5; D is undetermined. This CDR3 is built from 15 residues. Deletions cut 2 bases from V and 0 bases from J, with 8 bases between. Germline V gives CDR1 MNHEY, CDR2 SMNVEV (reference sequence). CDR3 in DNA: TGTGCCAGCAGTTTAGGTCGGTATAGCAATCAGCCCCAGCATTTT. This translates into CASSLGRYSNQPQHF.

The gene calls are TRBV19 and TRBJ1-4; D unresolved. Trimming cost V 5 bases and J 11 bases, with 18 bases left between them. The CDR3 is 14 amino acids. From germline, CDR1 is LNHDA and CDR2 SQIVND (reference sequence). CDR3 DNA sequence: TGTGCCAGTAGTCCCGACAATCTCCGAAAGAAACTGTTTTTT. As protein: CASSPDNLRKKLFF.

This chain connects TRBV7-2 to TRBJ2-5, with D maybe TRBD2 (5 bases). The V end was cut by 5 bases, the J end by 5 bases, with 24 bases between. The CDR3 loop spans 17 amino acids. CDR1 is SGHTA and CDR2 is FQGNSA in the germline V gene. The CDR3 DNA reads as TGTGCCAGCAGCCCACCCACCCGGCTAGCCTCGATGGAGACCCAGTACTTC. Protein sequence: CASSPPTRLASMETQYF. Supplemented by reference TRBV7-2 and TRBJ2-5, the full variable domain reads GAGVSQSPSNKVTEKGKDVELRCDPISGHTALYWYRQSLGQGLEFLIYFQGNSAPDKSGLPSDRFSAERTGGSVSTLTIQRTQQEDSAVYLCASSPPTRLASMETQYFGPGTRLLVL.

The genes are TRBV28 and TRBJ2-1; 9 bases match TRBD2. The germline V gene encodes CDR1 MDHEN and CDR2 SYDVKM. The CDR3 is 16 residues long. V was pared by 8 bases and J by 6 bases, with 14 bases of the junction left unmatched. The CDR3 region has the DNA TGTGCCAGCCGCGGGCGGGGGGGTAAGAATCCCAATGAGCAGTTCTTC. Its translation: CASRGRGGKNPNEQFF.

This chain joins TRBV27 and TRBJ1-6, with unresolved D. With 5 bases removed from V and 0 bases from J, the gap between germline ends came to 20 bases. The CDR3 has 19 residues. Germline values: CDR1 MNHEY, CDR2 SMNVEV (reference sequence). This CDR3 reads CASSPFALGSSSYNSPLHF. The DNA for the CDR3 is TGTGCCAGCAGTCCCTTTGCTCTGGGCAGCAGCTCCTATAATTCACCCCTCCACTTT.

The chain recombines TRBV5-1 with TRBJ2-2, with D possibly matching TRBD2 (6 bases). Trimming took off 4 bases at V and 8 bases at J, with 12 bases between the two ends. The germline CDR1 and CDR2 sequences are SGHRS and YFSETQ. This CDR3 has 13 amino acids. CDR3 loop: CASSPQEGGELFF. DNA for the CDR3: TGCGCCAGCAGCCCCCAGGAGGGAGGGGAGCTGTTTTTT.

This chain connects TRBV30 to TRBJ1-1; D not certain. This CDR3 spans 14 amino acids. Trimming left V 4 bases short and J 1 base short, with 13 bases between. In germline, CDR1 is GTSNPN, CDR2 SVGIG (reference sequence). The CDR3 region has the DNA TGTGCCTGGACAACTATCCCTAAGAACACTGAAGCTTTCTTT. This sequence encodes CAWTTIPKNTEAFF.

The chain combines TRBV7-9 with TRBJ1-4; 11 bases match TRBD1. V was pared by 1 base and J by 2 bases, with 3 bases of the junction left unmatched. The CDR3 contains 17 residues. CDR1 SEHNR and CDR2 FQNEAQ come from the germline V gene (reference sequence). The CDR3 loop reads CASSLGGQGATNEKLFF. The CDR3 nucleotides are TGTGCCAGCAGCTTAGGAGGACAGGGGGCGACTAATGAAAAACTGTTTTTT.